This TCR beta chain was obtained from a study of OX40 agonist ivuxolimab in advanced cancers. Study summary: Treatment received earlier with anti-PD-1, anti-PD-L1 or anti-CTLA-4 agents was allowed, and over 35% had some.

Comment on this clone: Its antigen is not known.

CDR1 is SEHNR, CDR2 FQNEAQ, per germline (reference sequence). V was clipped by 6 bases and J by 2 bases, with 13 bases between them. This CDR3 is built from 15 residues. Blood was sampled at baseline, cycle 4 day 1, and cycle 7 day 1. Study outcomes and limitations: Within 6 weeks, CD4+ and CD8+ blood T cells expanded clonally at 0.1 to 3.0 mg/kg.

The protocol was immunoSEQ multiplex PCR, while the TCRdb copy is restricted to in-frame clones and leaves out a portion. The sample lists about 100,000 clones; roughly 89% were seen once. Sequenced material: CD4+ or CD8+ T cells sorted from blood, taken in a trial of the OX40 agonist ivuxolimab. The clonotype comes from an adult with an advanced solid tumor such as melanoma, head and neck, liver or kidney cancer. The chain joins TRBV7-9 to TRBJ2-2, with a weak D call TRBD2 (5 bases). CDR3 protein: CASRLGGPNTGELFF. DNA for the CDR3: TGTGCCAGCAGGCTTGGCGGGCCCAACACCGGGGAGCTGTTTTTT.